This TCR beta chain was recovered during a study of shared clonotypes between healthy human individuals. Study results and limitations: Researchers sampled blood only, noting tissue repertoires likely differ.

Between the trimmed V and J ends, which lost 1 base and 0 bases, there was a span of 10 bases. CDR1 and CDR2 (germline): MGHRA, YSYEKL. CDR3 length equals 16 residues. Worth noting for this clone: The antigen is undetermined.

Sorted-subset replicate PCRs used about 0.2 ug DNA, some 30,000 T cell genomes. This table comes from immunoSEQ multiplex PCR, and its TCRdb copy is limited to in-frame clones, with some not included. Of roughly 660,000 clones listed, around 91% are singletons. The sequencing input was memory CD8+ T cells from PBMCs. The subset is: CD45RO+ cells pooled with CCR7-negative TemRA cells. This clonotype was obtained from a man aged 18 to 29 in good health. Some clones in this sample may be carry-over from other donors' samples. The V call is TRBV4-1, the J call TRBJ2-1; D not resolved. CDR3 sequence (DNA): TGCGCCAGCAGCCAAGGACGTCCGGGCTCCTACAATGAGCAGTTCTTC. This codes for CASSQGRPGSYNEQFF.